These 3 T cell receptor beta chains originate from one sample sequenced in a study of identical twins. From the 5' RACE reads, TCRdb called clonotypes with MiXCR, one entry per CDR3 protein. This sample yields about 720,000 distinct CDR3 sequences, of which about 18% are seen a single time; around 13% belongs to the top ten. The sample was also linked to a second study, of T cells expressing NK-cell markers.

Sequencing used PBMCs. These receptor sequences come from a woman younger than 30 in good health.

This clonotype was observed a few times. The V call is TRBV7-9, the J call TRBJ2-5; D may be TRBD1 (5 bases). Germline lookup yields CDR1 SEHNR and CDR2 FQNEAQ (reference sequence). V gave up 3 bases and J gave up 7 bases, with 15 bases separating them. The CDR3 runs to 14 residues. DNA for the CDR3: TGTGCCAGCAGCTTCTCGCGACAGATAGCGACCCAGTACTTC. Amino acids: CASSFSRQIATQYF. The full variable domain, completed using reference TRBV7-9 and TRBJ2-5, is DTGVSQNPRHKITKRGQNVTFRCDPISEHNRLYWYRQTLGQGPEFLTYFQNEAQLEKSRLLSDRFSAERPKGSFSTLEIQRTEQGDSAMYLCASSFSRQIATQYFGPGTRLLVL.

The V call is TRBV12-3 or TRBV12-4, the J call TRBJ1-2, with TRBD1 as a possible D gene (6 bases). This CDR3 region has 11 residues. As DNA, the CDR3 is TGTGCTTCAGGGGCCCCGCGAGGCTACACCTTC. It translates to CASGAPRGYTF.

This clonotype was counted at least ten times. The V call is TRBV29-1, the J call TRBJ2-7, with 9 positions matching TRBD1. In germline, CDR1 is SQVTM, CDR2 ANQGSEA. V was clipped by 4 bases and J by 2 bases; unmatched bases: 0. The length of the CDR3 is 12 residues. CDR3 amino acids: CSVGQGAYEQYF. For the CDR3, the DNA is TGCAGCGTTGGACAGGGGGCCTACGAGCAGTACTTC.